This T cell receptor (beta chain) derives from a study of T cell repertoires in cytomegalovirus infection. On the study more broadly: CMV infection plus the matching HLA type was flagged by public TCR beta signatures.

This clonotype was observed a handful of times. The antigen is undetermined. TCRdb re-called the reads through MiXCR, storing one row per CDR3 protein. The sample consists of about 180,000 distinct CDR3 sequences, approximately 18% of them appearing once. The CDR3 spans 14 residues. Looked up from germline, CDR1 is SGHVS and CDR2 is FNYEAQ. The V end was cut by 5 bases, the J end by 4 bases, with 14 bases between. Study outcomes and limitations: In two of eight donors, the top clonotype was HLA-C-restricted CMV-specific. Frequencies of public TCR beta families were cumulated, and this identified carriers of CMV plus the relevant HLA.

Material: CD8+ T cells from PBMCs. The V and J genes are TRBV7-6 and TRBJ1-1; D unresolved. This receptor was obtained from a human donor in good health (CMV status not recorded). Some clones in this sample may be carry-over from other donors' samples. CDR3 nucleotides: TGTGCCAGCAGCCCCCCCGGCCCGGGCACTGAAGCTTTCTTT. Residues: CASSPPGPGTEAFF.